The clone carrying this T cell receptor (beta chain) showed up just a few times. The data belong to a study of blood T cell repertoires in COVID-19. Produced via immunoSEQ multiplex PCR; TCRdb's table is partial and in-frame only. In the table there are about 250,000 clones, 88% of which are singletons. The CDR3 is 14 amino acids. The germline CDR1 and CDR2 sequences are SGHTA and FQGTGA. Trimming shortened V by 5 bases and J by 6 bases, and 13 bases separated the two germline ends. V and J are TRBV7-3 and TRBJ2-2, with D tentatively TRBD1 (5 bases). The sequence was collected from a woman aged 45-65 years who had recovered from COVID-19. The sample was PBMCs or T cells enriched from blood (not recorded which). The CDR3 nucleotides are TGTGCCAGCAGCCCCGGAAGGGGATCCGGGGAGCTGTTTTTT. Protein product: CASSPGRGSGELFF.